This record concerns one TCR beta chain sequence. The antigen is undetermined. This record belongs to a study of cytomegalovirus exposure and HLA in healthy donors. The PCR was carried out with 60 Vbeta primers and 13 Jbeta primers. Here immunoSEQ multiplex PCR was the method, and the copy in TCRdb shows in-frame clones only, minus some. The table has about 110,000 clones, roughly three quarters seen once; the top ten hold about 2.5%. Looked up from germline, CDR1 is LGHNA and CDR2 is YNFKEQ. The CDR3 covers 17 residues. Trimming took 4 bases from V and 0 from J; bases not matched to a gene: 9. Study conclusions and caveats: When a later analysis was performed, an Asian-associated ancestry cluster reportedly had fewer N-insertions than the roughly 730-donor mean.

The specimen was PBMCs. The J gene is TRBJ2-1, the V gene TRBV4-2; 7 bases fit TRBD2. The sequence was obtained from a man aged 18 to 29 in good health and CMV-seronegative. The CDR3, as DNA: TGTGCCAGCAGCCGATCCGCTAGCGGTGACTCCTACAATGAGCAGTTCTTC. This sequence encodes CASSRSASGDSYNEQFF.